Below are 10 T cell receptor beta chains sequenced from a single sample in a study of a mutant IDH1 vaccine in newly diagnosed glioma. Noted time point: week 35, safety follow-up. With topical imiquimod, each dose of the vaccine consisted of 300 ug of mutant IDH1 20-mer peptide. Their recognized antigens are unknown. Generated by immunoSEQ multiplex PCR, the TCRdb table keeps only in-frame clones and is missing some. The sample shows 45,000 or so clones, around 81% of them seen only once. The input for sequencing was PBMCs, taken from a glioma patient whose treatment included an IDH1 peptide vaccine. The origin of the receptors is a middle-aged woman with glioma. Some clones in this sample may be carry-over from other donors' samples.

The CDR3 DNA sequence: TGTGCCAGCAGCCCCAGTAATCCATACGAGCAGTACTTC. Its protein is CASSPSNPYEQYF. The genes are TRBV28 and TRBJ2-7, with unresolved D. Looked up from germline, CDR1 is MDHEN and CDR2 is SYDVKM. Between the trimmed V and J ends, which lost 6 bases and 4 bases, there was a span of 13 bases. The CDR3 totals 13 residues.

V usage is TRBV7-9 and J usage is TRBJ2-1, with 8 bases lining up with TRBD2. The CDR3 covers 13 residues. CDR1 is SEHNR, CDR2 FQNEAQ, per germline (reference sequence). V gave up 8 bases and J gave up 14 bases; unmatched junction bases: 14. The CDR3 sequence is CASGPSGSRGEFF. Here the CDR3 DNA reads TGTGCCAGCGGGCCCAGCGGGAGTAGGGGAGAGTTCTTC.

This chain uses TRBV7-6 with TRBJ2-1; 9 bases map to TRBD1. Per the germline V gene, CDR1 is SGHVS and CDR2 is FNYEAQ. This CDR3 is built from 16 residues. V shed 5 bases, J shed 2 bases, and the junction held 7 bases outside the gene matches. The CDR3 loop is CASSQGTGSPYNEQFF. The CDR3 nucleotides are TGTGCCAGCAGCCAAGGGACAGGGAGCCCCTACAATGAGCAGTTCTTC.

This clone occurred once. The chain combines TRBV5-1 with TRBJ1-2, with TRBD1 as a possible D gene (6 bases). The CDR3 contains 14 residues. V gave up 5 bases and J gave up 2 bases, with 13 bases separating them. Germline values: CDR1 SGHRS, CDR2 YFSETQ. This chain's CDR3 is CASRVDRSNYGYTF. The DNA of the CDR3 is TGCGCCAGCAGAGTAGACAGGTCCAACTATGGCTACACCTTC.

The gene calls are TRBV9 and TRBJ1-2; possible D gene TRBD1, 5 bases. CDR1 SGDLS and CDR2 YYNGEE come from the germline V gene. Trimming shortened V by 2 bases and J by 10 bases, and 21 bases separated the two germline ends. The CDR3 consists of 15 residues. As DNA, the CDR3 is TGTGCCAGCAGCGTTCCCCTAAGAGGTCAGGGCCTCTACACCTTC. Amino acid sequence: CASSVPLRGQGLYTF.

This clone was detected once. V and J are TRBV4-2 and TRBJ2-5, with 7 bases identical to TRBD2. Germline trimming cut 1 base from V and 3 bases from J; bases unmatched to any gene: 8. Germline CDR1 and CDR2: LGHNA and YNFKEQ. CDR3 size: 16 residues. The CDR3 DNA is TGTGCCAGCAGCCAAGGTTCCAGGGCGGGAGAAGAGACCCAGTACTTC. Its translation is CASSQGSRAGEETQYF.

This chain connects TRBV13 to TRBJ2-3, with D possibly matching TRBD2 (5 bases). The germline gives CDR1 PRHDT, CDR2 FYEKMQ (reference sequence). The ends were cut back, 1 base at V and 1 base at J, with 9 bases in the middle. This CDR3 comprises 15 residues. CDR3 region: CASSLVGVGTDTQYF. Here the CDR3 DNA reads TGTGCCAGCAGCTTAGTCGGGGTCGGCACAGATACGCAGTATTTT.

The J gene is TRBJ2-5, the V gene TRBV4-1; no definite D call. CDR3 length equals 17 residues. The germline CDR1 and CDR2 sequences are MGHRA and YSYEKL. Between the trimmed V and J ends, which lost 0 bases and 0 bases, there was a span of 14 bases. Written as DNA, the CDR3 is TGCGCCAGCAGCCAAGAGAGGATACTGGTTGACCAAGAGACCCAGTACTTC. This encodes CASSQERILVDQETQYF.

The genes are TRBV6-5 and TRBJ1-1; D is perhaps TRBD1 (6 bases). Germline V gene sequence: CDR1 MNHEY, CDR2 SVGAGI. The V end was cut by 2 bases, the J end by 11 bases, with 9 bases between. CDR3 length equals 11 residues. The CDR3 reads CASSYGGAAFF. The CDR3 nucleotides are TGTGCCAGCAGTTACGGGGGGGCGGCTTTCTTT.

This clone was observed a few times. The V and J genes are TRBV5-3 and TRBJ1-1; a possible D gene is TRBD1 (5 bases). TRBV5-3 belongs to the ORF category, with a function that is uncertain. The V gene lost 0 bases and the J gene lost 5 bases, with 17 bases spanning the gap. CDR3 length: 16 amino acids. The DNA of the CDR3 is TGTGCCAGAAGCTTGGAGGGCCCCGGGGGAGAGACTGAAGCTTTCTTT. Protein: CARSLEGPGGETEAFF.